A selection of T cell receptor beta chains follows, all from one sample in a study of shared clonotypes between healthy human individuals. TCRdb keeps only in-frame clones here, not all; method: immunoSEQ multiplex PCR. Seen here are about a million clones, over 60% observed once, and the top ten hold over 1.3%. The sample taken for sequencing was memory CD4+ T cells sorted from blood. The receptors were gathered from a man aged 18 to 30 in good health. The CDR3 runs from the conserved cysteine through the conserved F or W. A D gene is named only where the DNA matches it firmly. Rows give clone size only sometimes, using once, few, many, or a class for an expanded clone.

D gene	V gene	J gene	clone size	CDR3 protein	CDR3 DNA
NA	TRBV30	TRBJ1-1	NA	CAWSGQTNTEAFF	TGTGCCTGGAGTGGTCAAACAAACACTGAAGCTTTCTTT
TRBD2	TRBV4-3	TRBJ2-5	once	CASSQGTSGSQETQYF	TGCGCCAGCAGCCAAGGGACTAGCGGGAGCCAAGAGACCCAGTACTTC
NA	TRBV6-6	TRBJ1-5	NA	CASSSIRQPQHF	TGTGCCAGCAGTTCTATAAGGCAGCCCCAGCATTTT
TRBD1	TRBV5-1	TRBJ1-2	once	CASSLLGQGDGYTF	TGCGCCAGCAGCCTACTTGGACAGGGAGATGGCTACACCTTC
TRBD1	TRBV10-3	TRBJ2-3	NA	CAISDPMGGQGMDTQYF	TGTGCCATCAGTGACCCAATGGGGGGACAGGGGATGGATACGCAGTATTTT
NA	TRBV19	TRBJ1-2	NA	CASSMSLYGYTF	TGTGCCAGTAGTATGTCACTGTATGGCTACACCTTC
NA	TRBV5-1	TRBJ1-1	NA	CASSLSGMNTEAFF	TGCGCCAGCAGCTTGTCAGGAATGAACACTGAAGCTTTCTTT
NA	TRBV7-7	TRBJ2-2	few	CASSLFANTGELFF	TGTGCTAGCAGCTTATTCGCGAACACCGGGGAGCTGTTTTTT
NA	TRBV28	TRBJ1-5	once	CASSFSRFSNQPQHF	TGTGCCAGCAGTTTTTCCAGATTTAGCAATCAGCCCCAGCATTTT
NA	TRBV5-1	TRBJ2-5	NA	CASSLGRGRETQYF	TGCGCCAGCAGCTTGGGCAGGGGCAGGGAGACCCAGTACTTC
NA	TRBV18	TRBJ1-5	few	CASSPGGGRGNQPQHF	TGTGCCAGCTCACCCGGCGGGGGTCGAGGGAATCAGCCCCAGCATTTT
NA	TRBV30	TRBJ1-6	NA	CAWSVRQDNSPLHF	TGTGCCTGGAGTGTACGCCAGGATAATTCACCCCTCCACTTT
NA	TRBV5-1	TRBJ2-2	few	CASSLSLTGELFF	TGCGCCAGCAGCTTAAGTCTCACCGGGGAGCTGTTTTTT
NA	TRBV4-3	TRBJ2-5	NA	CASSRAGSKGQETQYF	TGCGCCAGCAGCCGTGCGGGTTCTAAGGGACAAGAGACCCAGTACTTC
TRBD2	TRBV5-4	TRBJ2-5	NA	CASSPGTSGGPQETQYF	TGTGCCAGCAGCCCTGGGACTAGCGGGGGGCCCCAAGAGACCCAGTACTTC
NA	TRBV5-1	TRBJ1-2	NA	CASSLDSSNYGYTF	TGCGCCAGCAGCTTGGACAGCTCTAACTATGGCTACACCTTC
NA	TRBV5-1	TRBJ2-3	NA	CASSLEGRSTDTQYF	TGCGCCAGCAGCTTAGAGGGTCGTAGCACAGATACGCAGTATTTT
TRBD2	TRBV2	TRBJ2-4	NA	CASSDLAGHNLAKNIQYF	TGTGCCAGCAGTGATCTAGCGGGTCACAACCTAGCCAAAAACATTCAGTACTTC
NA	TRBV9	TRBJ1-5	NA	CASSLGGYSNQPQHF	TGTGCCAGCTCTCTTGGCGGGTATAGCAATCAGCCCCAGCATTTT
NA	TRBV19	TRBJ1-3	NA	CASSIGARSGNTIYF	TGTGCCAGTAGTATCGGGGCTCGGTCCGGTAACACCATATATTTT
NA	TRBV28	TRBJ1-6	NA	CASSSREMSSPLHF	TGTGCCAGCAGTTCCAGGGAGATGAGTTCACCCCTCCACTTT
TRBD1	TRBV30	TRBJ1-5	NA	CAWSVGTGPYSNQPQHF	TGTGCCTGGAGTGTCGGGACAGGTCCTTATAGCAATCAGCCCCAGCATTTT
NA	TRBV5-1	TRBJ1-5	NA	CASSLDVGGGQPQHF	TGCGCCAGCAGCTTGGATGTGGGGGGAGGACAGCCCCAGCATTTT
NA	TRBV5-1	TRBJ1-5	NA	CASSFDGDFSNQPQHF	TGCGCCAGCAGCTTTGACGGTGACTTTAGCAATCAGCCCCAGCATTTT
NA	TRBV6-5	TRBJ1-1	NA	CASSPPYEAFF	TGTGCCAGCAGCCCCCCCTATGAAGCTTTCTTT
NA	TRBV19	TRBJ1-2	NA	CASSIGGAAHGYTF	TGTGCCAGTAGTATAGGAGGAGCGGCCCATGGCTACACCTTC
NA	TRBV7-2	TRBJ2-1	NA	CASSSTRDSQFF	TGTGCCAGCAGCTCAACCCGGGACTCGCAGTTCTTC
TRBD1	TRBV12-5	TRBJ2-2	NA	CASGTPPGTGGTGELFF	TGTGCTAGTGGTACACCACCGGGGACAGGGGGGACCGGGGAGCTGTTTTTT